The TCR beta chain under discussion was sequenced for a study of blood T cell repertoires in COVID-19. About the research overall: In each case, the material was cDNA or gDNA derived from T cells, B-cell-depleted T cells, or PBMCs.

As regards this clone: Distinct nucleotide sequences in the sample also encode this CDR3.

TCRdb keeps only in-frame clones here, not all; method: immunoSEQ multiplex PCR. This table has under 450,000 clones, approximately 84% appearing once. The sequencing input was PBMCs or T cells enriched from blood (not recorded which). This sequence was found in a woman in her twenties or thirties who had recovered from COVID-19.

CDR3: CASRGLAGPSSYNEQFF. DNA of the CDR3: TGTGCCAGTAGAGGGCTAGCGGGACCGAGCTCCTACAATGAGCAGTTCTTC. The chain links TRBV19 to TRBJ2-1, with TRBD2 identical over 9 bases. Germline loops: CDR1 LNHDA, CDR2 SQIVND (reference sequence). This CDR3 spans 17 amino acids. Trimming at V came to 6 bases and at J to 0 bases, leaving 9 bases not matched to a gene.